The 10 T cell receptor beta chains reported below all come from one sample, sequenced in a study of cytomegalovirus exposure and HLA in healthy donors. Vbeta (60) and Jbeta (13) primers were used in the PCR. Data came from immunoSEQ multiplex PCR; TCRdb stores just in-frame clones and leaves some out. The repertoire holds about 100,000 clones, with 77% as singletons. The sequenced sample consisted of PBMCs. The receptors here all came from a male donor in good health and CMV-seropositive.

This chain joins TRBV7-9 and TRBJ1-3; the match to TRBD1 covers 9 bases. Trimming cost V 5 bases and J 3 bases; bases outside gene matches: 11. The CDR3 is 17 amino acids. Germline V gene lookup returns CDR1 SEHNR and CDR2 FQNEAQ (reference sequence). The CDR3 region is CASSHSGTGFVGNTIYF. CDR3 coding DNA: TGTGCCAGCAGCCACTCCGGGACAGGGTTTGTTGGAAACACCATATATTTT.

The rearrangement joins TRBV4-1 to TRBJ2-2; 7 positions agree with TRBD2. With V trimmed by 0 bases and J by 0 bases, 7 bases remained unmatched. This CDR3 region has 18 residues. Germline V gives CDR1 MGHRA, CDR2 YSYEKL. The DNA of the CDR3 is TGCGCCAGCAGCCAAGATGGGGGGACTACTCCGAACACCGGGGAGCTGTTTTTT. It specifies CASSQDGGTTPNTGELFF.

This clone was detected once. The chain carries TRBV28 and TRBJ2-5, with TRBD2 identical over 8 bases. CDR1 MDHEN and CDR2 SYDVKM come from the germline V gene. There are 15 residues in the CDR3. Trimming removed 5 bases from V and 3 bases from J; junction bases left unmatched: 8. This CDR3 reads CASSPQGLGEETQYF. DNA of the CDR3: TGTGCCAGCAGTCCCCAGGGACTAGGAGAAGAGACCCAGTACTTC.

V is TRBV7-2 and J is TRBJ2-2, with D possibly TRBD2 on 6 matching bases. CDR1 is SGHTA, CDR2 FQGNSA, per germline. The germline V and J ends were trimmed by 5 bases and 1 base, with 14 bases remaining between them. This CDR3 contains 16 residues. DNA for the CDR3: TGTGCCAGCAGCCCGCGGGGAGGTCAGAACACCGGGGAGCTGTTTTTT. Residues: CASSPRGGQNTGELFF.

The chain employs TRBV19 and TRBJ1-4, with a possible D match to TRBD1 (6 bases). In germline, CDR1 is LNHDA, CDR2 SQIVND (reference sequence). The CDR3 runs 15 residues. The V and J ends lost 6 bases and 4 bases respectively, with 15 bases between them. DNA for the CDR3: TGTGCCAGTAGACTCCCGGGACAAGATAATGAAAAACTGTTTTTT. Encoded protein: CASRLPGQDNEKLFF.

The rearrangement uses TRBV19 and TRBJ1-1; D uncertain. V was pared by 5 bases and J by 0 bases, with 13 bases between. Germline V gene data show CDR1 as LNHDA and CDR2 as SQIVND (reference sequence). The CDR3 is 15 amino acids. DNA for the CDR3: TGTGCCAGTAGTTCTCTCCGGGATCTGAACACTGAAGCTTTCTTT. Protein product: CASSSLRDLNTEAFF.

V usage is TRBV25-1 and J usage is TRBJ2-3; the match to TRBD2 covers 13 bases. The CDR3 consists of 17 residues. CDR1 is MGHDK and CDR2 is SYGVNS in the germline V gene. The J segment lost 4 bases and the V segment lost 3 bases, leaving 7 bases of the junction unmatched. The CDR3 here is CASSEGRLAGGSDTQYF. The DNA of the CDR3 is TGTGCCAGCAGTGAGGGCAGACTAGCGGGAGGTTCAGATACGCAGTATTTT.

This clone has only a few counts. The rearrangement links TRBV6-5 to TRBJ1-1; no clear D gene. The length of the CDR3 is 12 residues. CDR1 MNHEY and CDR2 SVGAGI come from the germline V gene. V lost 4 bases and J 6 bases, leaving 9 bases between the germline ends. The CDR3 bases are TGTGCCAGCAGTTCCCCTCAGGCTGAAGCTTTCTTT. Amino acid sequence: CASSSPQAEAFF.

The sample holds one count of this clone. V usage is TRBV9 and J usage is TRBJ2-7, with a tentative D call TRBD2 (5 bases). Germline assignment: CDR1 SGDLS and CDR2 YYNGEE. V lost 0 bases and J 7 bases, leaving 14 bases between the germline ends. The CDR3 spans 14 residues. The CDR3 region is CASSVAALPGEQYF. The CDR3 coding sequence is TGTGCCAGCAGCGTAGCTGCCTTACCGGGGGAGCAGTACTTC.

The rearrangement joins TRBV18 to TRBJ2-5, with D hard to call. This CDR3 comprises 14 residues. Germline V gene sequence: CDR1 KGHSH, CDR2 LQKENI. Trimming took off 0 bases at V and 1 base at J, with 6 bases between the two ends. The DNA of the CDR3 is TGTGCCAGCTCACCACCGAACGGCCAAGAGACCCAGTACTTC. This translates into CASSPPNGQETQYF.